This T cell receptor beta chain derives from a study of cytomegalovirus exposure and HLA in healthy donors. Overall study results and limits: Analyses of presence and absence presupposed an approximately uniform sequencing depth across donors. In a later analysis, TCR beta V- and J-gene trimming showed a link to a missense DCLRE1C variant. Most CMV-associated TCR beta chains appeared HLA-restricted in a later analysis.

This clone was seen only once. The target antigen is unknown. PCR used 60 Vbeta primers and 13 Jbeta primers. The data were produced by immunoSEQ multiplex PCR, yet TCRdb's version contains in-frame clones alone and is incomplete. The sample includes about 200,000 clones, roughly 77% of them seen just once. Per the germline V gene, CDR1 is SGHNT and CDR2 is YYREEE (reference sequence). This CDR3 is built from 14 residues. The trim removed 3 bases at V and 2 bases at J, leaving 5 bases unmatched. The clonotype was recovered from a male donor in good health and CMV-seropositive. V and J are TRBV5-4 and TRBJ2-7; TRBD1 matches at 7 bases. Specimen: PBMCs. The CDR3 region has the DNA TGTGCCAGCAGCTCGGGACAGACTCCCTACGAGCAGTACTTC. Its translation is CASSSGQTPYEQYF.